The sequence of this T cell receptor beta chain was determined in a study of blood T cell repertoires in COVID-19. The wider study: Two negative PCRs, clearance, or symptom resolution were required of recovered Cohort 3 donors.

Participants, 18 to 89 years old, spanned around 26 US areas. J gave up 0 bases and V 1 base, and 4 bases lay outside the gene matches. The germline CDR1 and CDR2 sequences are SGHNT and YYREEE (reference sequence). The CDR3 covers 18 residues. In the authors' workflow: Scientists estimated how many nucleated cells there were by amplifying reference gene primers. TCRdb's table, derived via immunoSEQ multiplex PCR, lists solely in-frame clones and lacks some. That table is the source of V, J and clone size, and D and trimming were worked out from the DNA. The sample shows around 200,000 clones, roughly 90% of them seen only once.

Material for sequencing was PBMCs or T cells enriched from blood (not recorded which). The chain combines TRBV5-4 with TRBJ2-2; 12 bases are shared with TRBD2. The sequence was collected from a woman between 45 and 60 years old in a cohort exposed to, infected with or recovered from COVID-19 (not recorded which). The CDR3 DNA sequence: TGTGCCAGCAGCTTGCGGACTAGCGGGACCGCGAACACCGGGGAGCTGTTTTTT. Translating gives CASSLRTSGTANTGELFF.